The next 4 T cell receptor beta chains were all read from a single sample in a study of shared clonotypes between healthy human individuals. Method: immunoSEQ multiplex PCR; TCRdb's copy keeps in-frame clones and lacks some. The sample holds about 520,000 clones, roughly 95% seen once. Sequencing input: naive CD4+ T cells sorted from blood. Stated subset: CD45RA+ positively selected. The source of these receptors is a woman in her twenties or thirties in good health.

For this clone: This CDR3 is also generated by other DNA sequences in the sample. This chain joins TRBV30 and TRBJ1-1; possibly TRBD1 for D (5 bases). V dropped 3 bases and J dropped 0 bases, with 8 bases sitting between them. CDR3 length: 13 amino acids. CDR1 and CDR2 from the germline V gene are GTSNPN and SVGIG (reference sequence). The CDR3 region is CAWSRQLNTEAFF. CDR3 in DNA: TGTGCCTGGAGCCGACAGTTGAACACTGAAGCTTTCTTT.

This clone occurred once. The chain joins TRBV28 to TRBJ2-5, with D perhaps TRBD1 or TRBD2 (5 bases each). The V and J ends lost 4 bases and 4 bases respectively, with 16 bases between them. Per the germline V gene, CDR1 is MDHEN and CDR2 is SYDVKM. This CDR3 is 15 amino acids long. The CDR3 DNA is TGTGCCAGCAGTTCAGGGCCCGCCGCGGGAGAGACCCAGTACTTC. It encodes CASSSGPAAGETQYF.

The chain is built from TRBV2 and TRBJ2-1; D uncertain. This CDR3 contains 13 residues. Looked up from germline, CDR1 is SNHLY and CDR2 is FYNNEI. V lost 7 bases and J lost 8, with 15 bases in between. Written as DNA, the CDR3 is TGTGCCAGCACCAACGGATTCCAGGATGAGCAGTTCTTC. Its protein is CASTNGFQDEQFF.

The chain has TRBV19 and TRBJ2-5; 7 nucleotides line up with TRBD1. The CDR3 consists of 14 residues. In germline, CDR1 is LNHDA, CDR2 SQIVND (reference sequence). With V trimmed by 4 bases and J by 1 base, 3 bases remained unmatched. Written as DNA, the CDR3 is TGTGCCAGTAGTAACAGACAGGGCCAAGAGACCCAGTACTTC. Translating gives CASSNRQGQETQYF.